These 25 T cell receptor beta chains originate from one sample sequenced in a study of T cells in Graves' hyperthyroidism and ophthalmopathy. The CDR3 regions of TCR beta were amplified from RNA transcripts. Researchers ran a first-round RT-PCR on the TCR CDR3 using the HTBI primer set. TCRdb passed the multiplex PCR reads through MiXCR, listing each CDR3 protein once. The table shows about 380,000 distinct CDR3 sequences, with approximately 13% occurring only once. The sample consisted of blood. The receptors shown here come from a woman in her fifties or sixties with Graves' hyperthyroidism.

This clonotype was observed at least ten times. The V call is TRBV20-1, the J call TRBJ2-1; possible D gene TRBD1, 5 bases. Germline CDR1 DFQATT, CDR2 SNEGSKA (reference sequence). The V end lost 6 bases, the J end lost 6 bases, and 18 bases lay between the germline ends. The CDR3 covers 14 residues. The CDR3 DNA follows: TGCAGTGCAAAGAGCTTAGGGGCCGGCAATGAGCAGTTCTTC. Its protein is CSAKSLGAGNEQFF.

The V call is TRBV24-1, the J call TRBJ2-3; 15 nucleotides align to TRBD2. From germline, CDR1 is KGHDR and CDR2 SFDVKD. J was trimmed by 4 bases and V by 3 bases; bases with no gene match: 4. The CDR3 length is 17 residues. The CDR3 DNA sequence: TGTGCCACCAGTGATGGACTAGCGGGAGGGCCGCCAGATACGCAGTATTTT. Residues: CATSDGLAGGPPDTQYF.

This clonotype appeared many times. The CDR3 DNA reads as TGCAGTGCTAGTGCCTTAAGCGGCAGAAGGAGCTCCTACAATGAGCAGTTCTTC. Its translation is CSASALSGRRSSYNEQFF. The J gene is TRBJ2-1, the V gene TRBV20-1; possibly TRBD2 for D (5 bases). The CDR3 runs to 18 residues. Germline V gene lookup returns CDR1 DFQATT and CDR2 SNEGSKA (reference sequence). V lost 3 bases, J lost 0 bases, and 21 bases lay in between.

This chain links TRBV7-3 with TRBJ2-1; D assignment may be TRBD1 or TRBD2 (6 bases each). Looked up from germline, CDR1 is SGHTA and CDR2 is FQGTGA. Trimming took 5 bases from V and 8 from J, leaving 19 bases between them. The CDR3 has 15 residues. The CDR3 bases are TGTGCCAGCAGCCGGGGGCAGTCGGAGGCTTATGAGCAGTTCTTC. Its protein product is CASSRGQSEAYEQFF.

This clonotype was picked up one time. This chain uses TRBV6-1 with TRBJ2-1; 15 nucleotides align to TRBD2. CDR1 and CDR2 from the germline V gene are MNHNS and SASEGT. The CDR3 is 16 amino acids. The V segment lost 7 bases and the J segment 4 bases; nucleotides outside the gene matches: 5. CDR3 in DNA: TGTGCCAGCACCTGGACTAGCGGGAGGGTATACAATGAGCAGTTCTTC. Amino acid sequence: CASTWTSGRVYNEQFF.

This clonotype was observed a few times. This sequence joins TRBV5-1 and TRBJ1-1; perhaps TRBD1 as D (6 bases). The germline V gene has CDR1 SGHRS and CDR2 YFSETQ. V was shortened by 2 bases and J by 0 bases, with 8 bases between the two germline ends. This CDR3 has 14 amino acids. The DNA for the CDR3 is TGCGCCAGCAGCTTTGGACAGATGAACACTGAAGCTTTCTTT. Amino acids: CASSFGQMNTEAFF.

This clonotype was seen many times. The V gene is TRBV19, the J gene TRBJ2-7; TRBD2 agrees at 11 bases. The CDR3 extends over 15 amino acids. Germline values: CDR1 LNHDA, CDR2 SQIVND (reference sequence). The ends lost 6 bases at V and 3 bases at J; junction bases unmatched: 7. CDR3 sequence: CASSVTSGSNYEQYF. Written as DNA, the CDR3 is TGTGCCAGTAGCGTCACTAGCGGGAGTAACTACGAGCAGTACTTC.

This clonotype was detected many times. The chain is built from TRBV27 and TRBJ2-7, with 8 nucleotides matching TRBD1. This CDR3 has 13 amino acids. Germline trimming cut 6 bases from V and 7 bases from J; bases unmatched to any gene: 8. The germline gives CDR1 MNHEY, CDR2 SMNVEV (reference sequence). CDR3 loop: CASSAQGAWEQYF. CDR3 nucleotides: TGTGCCAGCAGCGCCCAGGGGGCATGGGAGCAGTACTTC.

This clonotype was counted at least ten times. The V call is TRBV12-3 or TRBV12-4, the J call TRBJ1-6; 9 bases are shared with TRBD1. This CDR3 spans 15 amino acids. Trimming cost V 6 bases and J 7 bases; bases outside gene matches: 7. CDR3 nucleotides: TGTGCCAGCAGCCAGGGACAGGGTGGGAATTCACCCCTCCACTTT. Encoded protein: CASSQGQGGNSPLHF.

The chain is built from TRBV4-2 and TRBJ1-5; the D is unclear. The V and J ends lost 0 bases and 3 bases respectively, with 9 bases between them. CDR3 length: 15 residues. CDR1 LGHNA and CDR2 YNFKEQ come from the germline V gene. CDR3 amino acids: CASSQEGAHNQPQHF. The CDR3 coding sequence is TGTGCCAGCAGCCAAGAGGGAGCGCACAATCAGCCCCAGCATTTT.

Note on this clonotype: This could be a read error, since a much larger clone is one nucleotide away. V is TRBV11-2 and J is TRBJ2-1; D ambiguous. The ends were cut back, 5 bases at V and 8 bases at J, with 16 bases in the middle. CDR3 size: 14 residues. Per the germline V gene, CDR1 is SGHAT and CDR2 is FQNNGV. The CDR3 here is CASSPLPGVHEQFF. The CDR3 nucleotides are TGTGCCAGCAGCCCCCTCCCTGGGGTCCATGAGCAGTTCTTC.

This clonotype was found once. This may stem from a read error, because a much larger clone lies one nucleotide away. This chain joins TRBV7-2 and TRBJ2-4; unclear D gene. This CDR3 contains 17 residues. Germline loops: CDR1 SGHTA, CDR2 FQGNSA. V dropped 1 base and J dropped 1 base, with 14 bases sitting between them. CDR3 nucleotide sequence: TGTGCCAGCAGCTTAGTACCCACTATGCGGGCCAAAAACATTCAGTACTTC. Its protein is CASSLVPTMRAKNIQYF.

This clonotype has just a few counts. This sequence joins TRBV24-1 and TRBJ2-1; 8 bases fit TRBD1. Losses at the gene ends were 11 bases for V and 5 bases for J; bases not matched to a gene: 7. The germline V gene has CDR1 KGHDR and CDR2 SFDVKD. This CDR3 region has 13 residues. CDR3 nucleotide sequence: TGTGCCAGCACAGGGGGAGTAAACAATGAGCAGTTCTTC. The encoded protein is CASTGGVNNEQFF.

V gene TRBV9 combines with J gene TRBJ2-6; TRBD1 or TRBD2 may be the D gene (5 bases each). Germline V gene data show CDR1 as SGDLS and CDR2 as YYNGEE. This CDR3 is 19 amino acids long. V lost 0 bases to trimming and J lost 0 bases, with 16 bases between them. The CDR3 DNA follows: TGTGCCAGCAGCGTAGACATCGGGGCACGGAGCTCTGGGGCCAACGTCCTGACTTTC. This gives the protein CASSVDIGARSSGANVLTF. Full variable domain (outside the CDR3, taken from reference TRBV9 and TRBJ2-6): DSGVTQTPKHLITATGQRVTLRCSPRSGDLSVYWYQQSLDQGLQFLIQYYNGEERAKGNILERFSAQQFPDLHSELNLSSLELGDSALYFCASSVDIGARSSGANVLTFGAGSRLTVL.

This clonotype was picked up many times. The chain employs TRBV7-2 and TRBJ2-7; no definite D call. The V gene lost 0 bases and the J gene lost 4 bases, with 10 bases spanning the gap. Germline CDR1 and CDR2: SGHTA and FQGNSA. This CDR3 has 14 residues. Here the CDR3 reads CASSLAVKFYEQYF. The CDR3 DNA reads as TGTGCCAGCAGCTTAGCAGTAAAATTTTACGAGCAGTACTTC. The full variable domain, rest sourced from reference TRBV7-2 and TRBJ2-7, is GAGVSQSPSNKVTEKGKDVELRCDPISGHTALYWYRQSLGQGLEFLIYFQGNSAPDKSGLPSDRFSAERTGGSVSTLTIQRTQQEDSAVYLCASSLAVKFYEQYFGPGTRLTVT.

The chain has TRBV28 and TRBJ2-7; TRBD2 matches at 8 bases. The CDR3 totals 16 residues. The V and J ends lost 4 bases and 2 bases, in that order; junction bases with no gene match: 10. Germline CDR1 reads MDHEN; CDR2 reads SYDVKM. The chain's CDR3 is CASSSPAKAGAYEQYF. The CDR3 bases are TGTGCCAGCAGTTCGCCGGCGAAAGCGGGAGCCTACGAGCAGTACTTC. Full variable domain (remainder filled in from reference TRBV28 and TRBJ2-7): DVKVTQSSRYLVKRTGEKVFLECVQDMDHENMFWYRQDPGLGLRLIYFSYDVKMKEKGDIPEGYSVSREKKERFSLILESASTNQTSMYLCASSSPAKAGAYEQYFGPGTRLTVT.

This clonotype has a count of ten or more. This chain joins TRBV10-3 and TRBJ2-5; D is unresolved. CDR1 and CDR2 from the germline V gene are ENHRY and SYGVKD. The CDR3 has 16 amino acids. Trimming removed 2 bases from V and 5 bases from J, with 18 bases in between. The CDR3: CAISEDSLTDSETQYF. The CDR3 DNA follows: TGTGCCATCAGTGAGGATTCACTGACTGATTCTGAGACCCAGTACTTC.

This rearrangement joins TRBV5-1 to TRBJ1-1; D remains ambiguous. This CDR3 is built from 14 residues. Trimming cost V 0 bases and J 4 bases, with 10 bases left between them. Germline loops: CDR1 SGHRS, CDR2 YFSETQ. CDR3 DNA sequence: TGCGCCAGCAGCTTGGAACGGGTTTCCACTGAAGCTTTCTTT. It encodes CASSLERVSTEAFF.

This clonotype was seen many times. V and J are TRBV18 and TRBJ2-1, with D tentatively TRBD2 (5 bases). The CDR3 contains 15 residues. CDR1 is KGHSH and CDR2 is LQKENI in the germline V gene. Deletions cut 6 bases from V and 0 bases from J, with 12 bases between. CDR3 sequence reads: CASSRATSSYNEQFF. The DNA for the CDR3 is TGTGCCAGCTCGCGGGCCACTAGCTCCTACAATGAGCAGTTCTTC. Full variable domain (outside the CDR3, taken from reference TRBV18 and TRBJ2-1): NAGVMQNPRHLVRRRGQEARLRCSPMKGHSHVYWYRQLPEEGLKFMVYLQKENIIDESGMPKERFSAEFPKEGPSILRIQQVVRGDSAAYFCASSRATSSYNEQFFGPGTRLTVL.

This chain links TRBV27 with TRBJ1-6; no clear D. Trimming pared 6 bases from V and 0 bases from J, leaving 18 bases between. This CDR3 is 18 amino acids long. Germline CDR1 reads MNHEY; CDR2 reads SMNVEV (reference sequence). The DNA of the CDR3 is TGTGCCAGCAGCTCCCGGTTGAGGGCGAGCTCCTATAATTCACCCCTCCACTTT. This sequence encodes CASSSRLRASSYNSPLHF.

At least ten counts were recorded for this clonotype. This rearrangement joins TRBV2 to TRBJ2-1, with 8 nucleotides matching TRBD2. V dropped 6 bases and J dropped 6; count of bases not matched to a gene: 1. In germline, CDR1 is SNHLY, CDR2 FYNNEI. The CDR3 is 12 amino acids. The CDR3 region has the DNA TGTGCCAGCAGGGCGGGGGGCAATGAGCAGTTCTTC. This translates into CASRAGGNEQFF.

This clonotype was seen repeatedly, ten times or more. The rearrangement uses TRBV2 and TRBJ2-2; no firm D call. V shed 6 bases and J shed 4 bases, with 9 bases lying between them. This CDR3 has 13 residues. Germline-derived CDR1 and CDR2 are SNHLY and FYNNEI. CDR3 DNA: TGTGCCAGCAGAAGAGCTTTCACCGGGGAGCTGTTTTTT. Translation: CASRRAFTGELFF.

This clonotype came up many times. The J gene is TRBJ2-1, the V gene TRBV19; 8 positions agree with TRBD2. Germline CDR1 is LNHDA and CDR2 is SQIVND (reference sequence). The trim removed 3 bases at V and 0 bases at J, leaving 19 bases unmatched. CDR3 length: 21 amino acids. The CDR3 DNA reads TGTGCCAGTAGTATGGCCAGGCGGGAGGACCTTCAGGGAAGCTCCTACAATGAGCAGTTCTTC. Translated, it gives CASSMARREDLQGSSYNEQFF.

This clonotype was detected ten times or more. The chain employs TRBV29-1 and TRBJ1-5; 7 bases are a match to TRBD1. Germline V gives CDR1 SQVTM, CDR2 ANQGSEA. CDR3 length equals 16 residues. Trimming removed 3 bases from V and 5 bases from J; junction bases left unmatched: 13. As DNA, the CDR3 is TGCAGCGTTGACGTACGGGGTAGTCAGGGGGATCAGCCCCAGCATTTT. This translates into CSVDVRGSQGDQPQHF.

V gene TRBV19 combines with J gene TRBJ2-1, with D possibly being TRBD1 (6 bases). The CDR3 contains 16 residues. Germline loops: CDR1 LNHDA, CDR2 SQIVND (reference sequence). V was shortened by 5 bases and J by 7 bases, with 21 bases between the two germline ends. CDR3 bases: TGTGCCAGTAGTCCGTCGGACAGAAGGGTAGTGAATGAGCAGTTCTTC. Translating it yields CASSPSDRRVVNEQFF. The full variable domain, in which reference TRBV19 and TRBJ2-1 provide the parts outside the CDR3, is DGGITQSPKYLFRKEGQNVTLSCEQNLNHDAMYWYRQDPGQGLRLIYYSQIVNDFQKGDIAEGYSVSREKKESFPLTVTSAQKNPTAFYLCASSPSDRRVVNEQFFGPGTRLTVL.